The clone carrying this TCR beta chain was seen many times. Its antigen is not identified. Researchers prepared the TCRbeta library using unique molecular identifiers, the study reports. A single record per CDR3 protein comes from TCRdb applying MiXCR to the PCR reads. The sample yields more than 90,000 distinct CDR3 sequences, 10% seen once. This specimen comes from a study of T-cell reconstitution after alpha-beta-depleted transplantation in children. General study points: A year post-transplant, T-cell counts and diversity derived mostly from newly produced T cells. Where some patients showed high TCRbeta diversity at day 60, it came from recipient T cells and thymic progenitors that had survived.

CDR1 is SGHTA, CDR2 FQGTGA, per germline. The ends were cut back, 1 base at V and 2 bases at J, with 6 bases in the middle. The CDR3 has 15 amino acids. Source: PBMCs, taken before TCRalphabeta/CD19-depleted stem cell transplant. The TCR was taken from a boy younger than 10 with acute lymphoblastic leukemia, due to receive a stem cell transplant. The chain links TRBV7-3 to TRBJ2-6, with no clear D. The CDR3 sequence: CASSLSATGANVLTF. CDR3 DNA: TGTGCCAGCAGCTTAAGTGCCACTGGGGCCAACGTCCTGACTTTC.